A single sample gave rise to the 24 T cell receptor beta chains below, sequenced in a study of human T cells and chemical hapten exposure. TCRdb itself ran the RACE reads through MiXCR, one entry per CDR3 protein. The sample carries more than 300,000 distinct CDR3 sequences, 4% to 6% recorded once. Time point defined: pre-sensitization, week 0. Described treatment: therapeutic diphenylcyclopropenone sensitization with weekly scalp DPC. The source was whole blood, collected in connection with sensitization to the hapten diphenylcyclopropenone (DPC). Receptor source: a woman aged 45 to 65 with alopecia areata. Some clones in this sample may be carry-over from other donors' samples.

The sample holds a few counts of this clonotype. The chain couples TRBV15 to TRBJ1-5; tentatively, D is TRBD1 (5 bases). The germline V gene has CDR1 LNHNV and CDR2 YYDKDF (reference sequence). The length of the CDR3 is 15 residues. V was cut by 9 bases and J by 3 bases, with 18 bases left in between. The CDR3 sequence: CATGKGQGTNQPQHF. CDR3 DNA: TGTGCCACAGGCAAAGGGCAGGGCACCAATCAGCCCCAGCATTTT. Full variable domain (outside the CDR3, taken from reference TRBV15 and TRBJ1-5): DAMVIQNPRYQVTQFGKPVTLSCSQTLNHNVMYWYQQKSSQAPKLLFHYYDKDFNNEADTPDNFQSRRPNTSFCFLDIRSPGLGDTAMYLCATGKGQGTNQPQHFGDGTRLSIL.

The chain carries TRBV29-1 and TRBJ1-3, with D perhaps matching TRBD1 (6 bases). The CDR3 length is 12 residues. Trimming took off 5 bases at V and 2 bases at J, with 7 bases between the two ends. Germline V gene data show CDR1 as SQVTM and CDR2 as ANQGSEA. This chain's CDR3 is CSVPGAGNTIYF. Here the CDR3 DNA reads TGCAGCGTTCCAGGGGCTGGAAACACCATATATTTT.

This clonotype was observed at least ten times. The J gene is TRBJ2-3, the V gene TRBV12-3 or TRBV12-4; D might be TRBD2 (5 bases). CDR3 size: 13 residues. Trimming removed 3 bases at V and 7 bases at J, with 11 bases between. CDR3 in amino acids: CASSFEGRHTQYF. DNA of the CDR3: TGTGCCAGCAGTTTTGAGGGAAGGCATACGCAGTATTTT.

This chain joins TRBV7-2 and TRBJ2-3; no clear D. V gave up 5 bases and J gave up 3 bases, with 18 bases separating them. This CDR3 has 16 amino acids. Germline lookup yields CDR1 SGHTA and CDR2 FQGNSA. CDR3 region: CASSPPTLWDTDTQYF. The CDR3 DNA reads TGTGCCAGCAGCCCACCGACCCTGTGGGATACAGATACGCAGTATTTT.

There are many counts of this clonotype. The CDR3 DNA is TGCGCCAGCAGCTTGGCCCTAGCGGGGCCAGAGACCCAGTACTTC. This sequence encodes CASSLALAGPETQYF. The genes are TRBV5-1 and TRBJ2-5; 9 nucleotides line up with TRBD2. CDR3 length: 15 amino acids. The ends lost 0 bases at V and 4 bases at J; junction bases unmatched: 4. Germline values: CDR1 SGHRS, CDR2 YFSETQ.

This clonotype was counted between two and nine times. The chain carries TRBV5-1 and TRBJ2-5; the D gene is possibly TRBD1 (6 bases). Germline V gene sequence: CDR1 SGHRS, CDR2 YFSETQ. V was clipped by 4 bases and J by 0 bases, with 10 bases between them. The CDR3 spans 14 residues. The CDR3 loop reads CASSPQGYQETQYF. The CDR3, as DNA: TGCGCCAGCAGCCCCCAGGGGTACCAAGAGACCCAGTACTTC.

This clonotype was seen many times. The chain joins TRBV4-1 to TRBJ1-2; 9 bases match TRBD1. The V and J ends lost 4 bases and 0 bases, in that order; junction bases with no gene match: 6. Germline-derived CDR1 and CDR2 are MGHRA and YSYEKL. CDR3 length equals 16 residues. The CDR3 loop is CASSRTGAEANYGYTF. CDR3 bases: TGCGCCAGCAGCCGGACAGGGGCTGAAGCTAACTATGGCTACACCTTC.

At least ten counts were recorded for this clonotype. CDR3 DNA sequence: TGTGCCAGCGATGGGATGGGACTCTCGGGGGATACGCAGTATTTT. Translating it yields CASDGMGLSGDTQYF. The chain carries TRBV2 and TRBJ2-3; D is perhaps TRBD2 (6 bases). Per germline, CDR1 SNHLY and CDR2 FYNNEI. The ends were cut back, 8 bases at V and 6 bases at J, with 21 bases in the middle. This CDR3 has 15 amino acids.

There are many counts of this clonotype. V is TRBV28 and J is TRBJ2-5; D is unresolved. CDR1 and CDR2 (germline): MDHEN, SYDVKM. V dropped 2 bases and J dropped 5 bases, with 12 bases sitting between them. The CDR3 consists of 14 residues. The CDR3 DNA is TGTGCCAGCAGTTTAGTGTCCAGGCCGGAGACCCAGTACTTC. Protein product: CASSLVSRPETQYF.

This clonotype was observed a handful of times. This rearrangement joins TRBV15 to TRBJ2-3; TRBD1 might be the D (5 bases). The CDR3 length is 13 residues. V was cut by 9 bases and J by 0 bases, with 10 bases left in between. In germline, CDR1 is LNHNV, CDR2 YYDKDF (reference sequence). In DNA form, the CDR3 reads TGTGCCACGACAGCCTATAGCACAGATACGCAGTATTTT. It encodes CATTAYSTDTQYF. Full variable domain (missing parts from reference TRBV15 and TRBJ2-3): DAMVIQNPRYQVTQFGKPVTLSCSQTLNHNVMYWYQQKSSQAPKLLFHYYDKDFNNEADTPDNFQSRRPNTSFCFLDIRSPGLGDTAMYLCATTAYSTDTQYFGPGTRLTVL.

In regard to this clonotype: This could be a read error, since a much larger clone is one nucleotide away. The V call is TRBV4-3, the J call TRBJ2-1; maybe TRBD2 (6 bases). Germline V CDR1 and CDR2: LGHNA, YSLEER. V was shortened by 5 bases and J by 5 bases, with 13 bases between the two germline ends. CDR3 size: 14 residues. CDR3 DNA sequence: TGCGCCAGCAGCAAGGCGGGGCCCCACAATGAGCAGTTCTTC. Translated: CASSKAGPHNEQFF.

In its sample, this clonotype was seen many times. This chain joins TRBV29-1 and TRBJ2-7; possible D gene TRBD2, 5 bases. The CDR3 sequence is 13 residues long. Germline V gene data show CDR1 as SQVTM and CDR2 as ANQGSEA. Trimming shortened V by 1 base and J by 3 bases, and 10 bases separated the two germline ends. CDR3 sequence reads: CSVEVTGNYEQYF. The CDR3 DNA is TGCAGCGTTGAAGTTACGGGGAACTACGAGCAGTACTTC.

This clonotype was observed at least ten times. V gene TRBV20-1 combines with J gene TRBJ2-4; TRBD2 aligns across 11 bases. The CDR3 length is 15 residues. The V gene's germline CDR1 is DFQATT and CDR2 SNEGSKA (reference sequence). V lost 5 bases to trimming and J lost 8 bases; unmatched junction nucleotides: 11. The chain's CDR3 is CSAPIAGGSEDIQYF. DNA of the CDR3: TGCAGTGCTCCCATAGCGGGAGGGAGTGAGGACATTCAGTACTTC.

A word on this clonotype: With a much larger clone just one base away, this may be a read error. In nucleotides, the CDR3 is TGTGCCACCAGCTCACGGACAGGGGAGGATCAGCCCCAGCATTTT. The encoded protein is CATSSRTGEDQPQHF. This chain links TRBV5-5 with TRBJ1-5, with 9 bases that match TRBD1. The CDR3 contains 15 residues. CDR1 is SGHKS and CDR2 is YYEKEE in the germline V gene (reference sequence).

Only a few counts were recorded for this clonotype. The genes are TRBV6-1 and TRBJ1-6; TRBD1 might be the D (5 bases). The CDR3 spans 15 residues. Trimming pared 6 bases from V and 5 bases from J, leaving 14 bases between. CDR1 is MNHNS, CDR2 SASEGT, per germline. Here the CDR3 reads CASRVGRGDNSPLHF. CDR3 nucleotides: TGTGCCAGCAGAGTAGGGAGGGGAGATAATTCACCCCTCCACTTT.

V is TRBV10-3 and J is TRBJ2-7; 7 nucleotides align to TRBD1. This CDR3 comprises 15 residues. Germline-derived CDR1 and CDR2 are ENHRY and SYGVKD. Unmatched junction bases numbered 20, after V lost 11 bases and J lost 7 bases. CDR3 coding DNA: TGTGCCGTGACTCCTGTGGAAGGGGGCCTTATTGAGCAGTACTTC. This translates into CAVTPVEGGLIEQYF.

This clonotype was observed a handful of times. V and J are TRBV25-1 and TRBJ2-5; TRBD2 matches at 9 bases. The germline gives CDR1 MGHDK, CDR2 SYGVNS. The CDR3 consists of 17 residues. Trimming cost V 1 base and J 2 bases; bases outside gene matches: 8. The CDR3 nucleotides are TGTGCCAGCAGTGAATCAGGGCGGGGGGGGCTACAAGAGACCCAGTACTTC. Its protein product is CASSESGRGGLQETQYF.

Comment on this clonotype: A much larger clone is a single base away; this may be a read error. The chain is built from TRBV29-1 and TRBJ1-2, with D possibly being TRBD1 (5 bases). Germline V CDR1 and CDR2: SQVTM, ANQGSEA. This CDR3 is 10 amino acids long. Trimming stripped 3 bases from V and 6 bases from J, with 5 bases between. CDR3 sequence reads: CSVEGDGYTF. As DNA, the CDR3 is TGCAGCGTTGAGGGGGATGGCTACACCTTC.

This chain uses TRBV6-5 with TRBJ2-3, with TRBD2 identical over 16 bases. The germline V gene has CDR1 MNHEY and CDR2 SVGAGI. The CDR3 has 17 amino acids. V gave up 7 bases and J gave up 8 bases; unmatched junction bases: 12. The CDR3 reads CASTPGLAGGSLSTQYF. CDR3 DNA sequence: TGTGCCAGCACCCCGGGACTAGCGGGAGGGAGTTTGAGTACGCAGTATTTT.

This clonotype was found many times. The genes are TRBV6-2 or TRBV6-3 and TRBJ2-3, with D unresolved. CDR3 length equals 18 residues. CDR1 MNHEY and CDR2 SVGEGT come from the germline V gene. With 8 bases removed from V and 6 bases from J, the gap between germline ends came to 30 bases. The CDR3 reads CASRTTLILVGSEDTQYF. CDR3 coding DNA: TGTGCCAGCCGGACGACTCTCATCCTTGTCGGCAGCGAGGATACGCAGTATTTT.

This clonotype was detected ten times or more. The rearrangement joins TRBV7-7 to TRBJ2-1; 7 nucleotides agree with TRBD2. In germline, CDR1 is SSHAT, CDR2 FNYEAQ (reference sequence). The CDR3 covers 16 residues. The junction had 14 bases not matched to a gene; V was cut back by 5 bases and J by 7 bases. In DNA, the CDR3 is TGTGCCAGCAGCCTGATGGCCTCGGGGGGTGCGAATGAGCAGTTCTTC. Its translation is CASSLMASGGANEQFF.

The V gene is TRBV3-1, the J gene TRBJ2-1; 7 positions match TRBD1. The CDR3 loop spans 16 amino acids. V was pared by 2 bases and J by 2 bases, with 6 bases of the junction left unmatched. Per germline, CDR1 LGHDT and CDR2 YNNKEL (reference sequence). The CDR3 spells CASSQLSGGTYNEQFF. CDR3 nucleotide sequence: TGTGCCAGCAGCCAACTATCAGGGGGAACCTACAATGAGCAGTTCTTC.

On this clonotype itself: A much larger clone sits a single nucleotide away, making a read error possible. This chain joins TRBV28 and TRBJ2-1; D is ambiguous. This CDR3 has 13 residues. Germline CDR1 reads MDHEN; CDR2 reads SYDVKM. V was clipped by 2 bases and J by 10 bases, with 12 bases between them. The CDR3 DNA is TGTGCCAGCAGTTTAGGCAGTCCCAAAGAGCAGTTCTTC. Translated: CASSLGSPKEQFF.

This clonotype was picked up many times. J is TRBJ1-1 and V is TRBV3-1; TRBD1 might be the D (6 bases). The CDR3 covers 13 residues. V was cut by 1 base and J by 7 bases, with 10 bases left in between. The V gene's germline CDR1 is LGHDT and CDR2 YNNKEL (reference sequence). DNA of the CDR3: TGTGCCAGCAGCCAAGGGACAGCCTTTGAAGCTTTCTTT. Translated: CASSQGTAFEAFF.